This T cell receptor (beta chain) was sequenced in a study of shared clonotypes between healthy human individuals. About this clone: Its target is unknown.

Germline-derived CDR1 and CDR2 are SNHLY and FYNNEI. Deletions cut 6 bases from V and 3 bases from J, with 9 bases between. There are 12 residues in the CDR3. Assay used: immunoSEQ multiplex PCR; TCRdb lists only in-frame clones, some missing. Seen here are under 1,900,000 clones, around 98.5% observed once, and the top ten hold roughly 0.36%. Study outcomes and limitations: Despite large depth, rarefaction showed incomplete sorted-subset sequencing. Compared with memory subsets, naive subsets generally had larger estimated richness.

The chain joins TRBV2 to TRBJ2-7; D is unclear. Material for sequencing was naive CD4+ T cells sorted from blood. The subset denotes: CD45RA+ positively selected. The TCR originated in a man aged 30 to 45 in good health. The CDR3 DNA reads TGTGCCAGCAGGAAGGACGGCTACGAGCAGTACTTC. This gives the protein CASRKDGYEQYF.